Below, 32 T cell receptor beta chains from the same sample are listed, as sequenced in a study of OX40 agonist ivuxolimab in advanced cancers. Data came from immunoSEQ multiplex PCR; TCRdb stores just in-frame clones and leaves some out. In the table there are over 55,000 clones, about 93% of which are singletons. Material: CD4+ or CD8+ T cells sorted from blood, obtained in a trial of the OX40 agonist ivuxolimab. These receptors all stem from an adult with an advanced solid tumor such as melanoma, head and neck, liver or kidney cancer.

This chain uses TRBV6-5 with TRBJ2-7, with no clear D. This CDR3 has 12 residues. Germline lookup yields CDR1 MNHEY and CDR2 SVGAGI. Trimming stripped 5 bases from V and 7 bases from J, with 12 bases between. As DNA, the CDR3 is TGTGCCAGCAGTCGATCGAACCTTGAGCAGTACTTC. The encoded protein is CASSRSNLEQYF.

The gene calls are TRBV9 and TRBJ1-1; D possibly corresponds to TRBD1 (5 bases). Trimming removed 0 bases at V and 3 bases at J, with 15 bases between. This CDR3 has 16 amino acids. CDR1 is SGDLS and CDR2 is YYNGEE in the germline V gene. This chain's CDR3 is CASSVGSGARDTEAFF. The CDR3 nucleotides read TGTGCCAGCAGCGTAGGGTCCGGGGCGAGGGACACTGAAGCTTTCTTT.

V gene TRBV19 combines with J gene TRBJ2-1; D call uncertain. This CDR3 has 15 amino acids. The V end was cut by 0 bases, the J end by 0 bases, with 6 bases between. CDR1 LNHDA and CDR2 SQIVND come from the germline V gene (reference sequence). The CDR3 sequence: CASSIETGSYNEQFF. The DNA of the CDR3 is TGTGCCAGTAGTATAGAAACCGGCTCCTACAATGAGCAGTTCTTC.

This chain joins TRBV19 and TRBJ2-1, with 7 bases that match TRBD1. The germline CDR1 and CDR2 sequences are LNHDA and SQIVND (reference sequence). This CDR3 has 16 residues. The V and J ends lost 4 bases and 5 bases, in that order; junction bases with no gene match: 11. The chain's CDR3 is CASSTLTGFRDNEQFF. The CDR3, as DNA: TGTGCCAGTAGTACCCTGACAGGGTTTAGGGACAATGAGCAGTTCTTC.

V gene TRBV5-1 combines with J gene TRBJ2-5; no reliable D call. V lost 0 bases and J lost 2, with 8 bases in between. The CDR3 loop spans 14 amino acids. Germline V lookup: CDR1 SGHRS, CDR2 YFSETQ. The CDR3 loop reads CASSLAANQETQYF. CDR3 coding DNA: TGCGCCAGCAGCTTGGCGGCGAATCAAGAGACCCAGTACTTC.

The CDR3 spells CASSPRVDGQGEQFF. In DNA form, the CDR3 reads TGTGCCAGCAGTCCCCGGGTGGATGGGCAGGGTGAGCAGTTCTTC. The chain carries TRBV27 and TRBJ2-1, with D perhaps matching TRBD1 (5 bases). The CDR3 has 15 amino acids. V was pared by 5 bases and J by 9 bases, with 20 bases between. CDR1 and CDR2 (germline): MNHEY, SMNVEV (reference sequence).

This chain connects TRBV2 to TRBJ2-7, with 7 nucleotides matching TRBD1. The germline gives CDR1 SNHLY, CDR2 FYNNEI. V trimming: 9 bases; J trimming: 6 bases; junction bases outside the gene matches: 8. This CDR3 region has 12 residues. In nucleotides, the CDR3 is TGTGCCAGTTCCGGGACAGCACGCGAGCAGTACTTC. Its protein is CASSGTAREQYF.

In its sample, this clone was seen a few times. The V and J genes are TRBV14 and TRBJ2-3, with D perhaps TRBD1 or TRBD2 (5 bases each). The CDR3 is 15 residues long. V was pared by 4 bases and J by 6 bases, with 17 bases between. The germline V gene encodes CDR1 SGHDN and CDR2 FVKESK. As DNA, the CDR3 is TGTGCCAGCAGCCCAACACAGCTCCGGGGCGATACGCAGTATTTT. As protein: CASSPTQLRGDTQYF.

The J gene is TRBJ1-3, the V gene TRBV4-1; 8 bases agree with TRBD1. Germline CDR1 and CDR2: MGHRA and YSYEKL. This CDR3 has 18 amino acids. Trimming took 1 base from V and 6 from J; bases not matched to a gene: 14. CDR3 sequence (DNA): TGCGCCAGCAGCCAAGGGCGAAGGGCTGGACAGGGTAAAAACACCATATATTTT. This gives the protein CASSQGRRAGQGKNTIYF.

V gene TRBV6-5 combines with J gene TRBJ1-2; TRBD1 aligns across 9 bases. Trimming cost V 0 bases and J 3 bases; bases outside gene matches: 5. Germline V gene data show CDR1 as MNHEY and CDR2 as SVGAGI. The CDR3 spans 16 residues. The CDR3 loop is CASSYSGTGYDYGYTF. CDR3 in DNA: TGTGCCAGCAGTTACTCCGGGACAGGGTATGACTATGGCTACACCTTC.

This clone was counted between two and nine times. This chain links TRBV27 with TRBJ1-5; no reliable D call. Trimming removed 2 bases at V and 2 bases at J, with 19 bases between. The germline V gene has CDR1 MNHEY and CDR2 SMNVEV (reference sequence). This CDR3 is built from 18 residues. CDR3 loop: CASSLTGGNGFGNQPQHF. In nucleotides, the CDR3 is TGTGCCAGCAGTTTAACGGGTGGGAACGGGTTTGGCAATCAGCCCCAGCATTTT.

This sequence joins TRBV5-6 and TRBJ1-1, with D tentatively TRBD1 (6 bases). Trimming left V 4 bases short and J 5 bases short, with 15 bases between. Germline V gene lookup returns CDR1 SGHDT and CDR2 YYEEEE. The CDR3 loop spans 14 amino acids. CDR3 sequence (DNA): TGTGCCAGCAGCGGGGAGGGGGAGGAAACTGAAGCTTTCTTT. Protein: CASSGEGEETEAFF.

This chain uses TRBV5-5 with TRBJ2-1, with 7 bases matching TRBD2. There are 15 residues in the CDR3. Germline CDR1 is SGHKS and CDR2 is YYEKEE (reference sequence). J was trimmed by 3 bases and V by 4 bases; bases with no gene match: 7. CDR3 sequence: CASSLTSRNYNEQFF. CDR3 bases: TGTGCCAGCAGCCTGACTAGCCGAAACTACAATGAGCAGTTCTTC. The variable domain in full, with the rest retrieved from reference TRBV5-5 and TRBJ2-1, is DAGVTQSPTHLIKTRGQQVTLRCSPISGHKSVSWYQQVLGQGPQFIFQYYEKEERGRGNFPDRFSARQFPNYSSELNVNALLLGDSALYLCASSLTSRNYNEQFFGPGTRLTVL.

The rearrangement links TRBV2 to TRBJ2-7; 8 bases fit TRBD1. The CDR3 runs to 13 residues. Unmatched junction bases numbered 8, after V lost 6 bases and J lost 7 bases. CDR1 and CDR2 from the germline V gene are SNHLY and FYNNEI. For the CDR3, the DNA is TGTGCCAGCAGGGGAGGACAGGGTTGGGAGCAGTACTTC. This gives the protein CASRGGQGWEQYF.

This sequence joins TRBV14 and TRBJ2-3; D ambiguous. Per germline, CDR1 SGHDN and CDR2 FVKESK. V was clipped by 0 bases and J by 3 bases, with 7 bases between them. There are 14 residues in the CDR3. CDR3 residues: CASSQDLGTDTQYF. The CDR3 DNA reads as TGTGCCAGCAGCCAAGATTTGGGGACAGATACGCAGTATTTT.

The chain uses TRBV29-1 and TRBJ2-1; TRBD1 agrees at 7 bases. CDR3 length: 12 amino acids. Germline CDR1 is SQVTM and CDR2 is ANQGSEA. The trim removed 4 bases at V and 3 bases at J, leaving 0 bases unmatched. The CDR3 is CSVGDSYNEQFF. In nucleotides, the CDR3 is TGCAGCGTTGGGGACAGCTACAATGAGCAGTTCTTC.

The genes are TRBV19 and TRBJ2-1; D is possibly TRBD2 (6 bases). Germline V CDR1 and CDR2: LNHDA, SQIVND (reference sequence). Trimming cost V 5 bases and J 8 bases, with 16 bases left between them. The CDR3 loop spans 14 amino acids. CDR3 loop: CASSLGREYDEQFF. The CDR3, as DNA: TGTGCCAGTAGTTTAGGCCGGGAGTACGATGAGCAGTTCTTC.

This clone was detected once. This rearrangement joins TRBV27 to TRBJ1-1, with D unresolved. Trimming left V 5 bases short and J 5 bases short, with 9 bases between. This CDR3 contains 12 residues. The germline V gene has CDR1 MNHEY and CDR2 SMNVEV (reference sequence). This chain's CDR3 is CASSNTITEAFF. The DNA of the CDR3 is TGTGCCAGCAGTAATACTATTACTGAAGCTTTCTTT.

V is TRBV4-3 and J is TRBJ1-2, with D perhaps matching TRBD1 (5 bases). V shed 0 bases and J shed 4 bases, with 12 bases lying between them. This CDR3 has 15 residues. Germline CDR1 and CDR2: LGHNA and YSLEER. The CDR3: CASSQDAQGGYGYTF. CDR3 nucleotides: TGCGCCAGCAGCCAAGATGCGCAGGGCGGCTATGGCTACACCTTC.

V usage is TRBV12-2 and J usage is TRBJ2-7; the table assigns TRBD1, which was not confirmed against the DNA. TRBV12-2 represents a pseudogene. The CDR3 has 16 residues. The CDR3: CASRPEGTALPYEQYF. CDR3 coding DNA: TGTGCAAGTCGCCCGGAGGGGACAGCCTTACCATACGAGCAGTACTTC.

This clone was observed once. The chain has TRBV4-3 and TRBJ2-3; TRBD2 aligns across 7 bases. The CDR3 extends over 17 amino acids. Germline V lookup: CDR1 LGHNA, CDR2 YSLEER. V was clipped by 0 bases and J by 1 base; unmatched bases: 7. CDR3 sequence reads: CASSQDPGRAGTDTQYF. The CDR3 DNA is TGCGCCAGCAGCCAAGATCCTGGGAGGGCTGGCACAGATACGCAGTATTTT.

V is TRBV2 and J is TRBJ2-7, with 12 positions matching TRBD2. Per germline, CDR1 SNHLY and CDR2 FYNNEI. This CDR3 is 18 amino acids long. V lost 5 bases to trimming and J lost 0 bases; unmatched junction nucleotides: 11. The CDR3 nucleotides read TGTGCCAGCAGTTTTTCTCGGACTAGCGGGGCCAGCTCCTACGAGCAGTACTTC. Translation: CASSFSRTSGASSYEQYF.

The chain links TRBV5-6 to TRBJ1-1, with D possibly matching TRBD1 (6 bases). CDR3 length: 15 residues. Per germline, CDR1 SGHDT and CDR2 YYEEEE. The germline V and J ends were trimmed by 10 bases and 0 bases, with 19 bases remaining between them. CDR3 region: CASTPGASLNTEAFF. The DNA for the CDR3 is TGTGCCTCCACCCCAGGGGCCTCATTGAACACTGAAGCTTTCTTT.

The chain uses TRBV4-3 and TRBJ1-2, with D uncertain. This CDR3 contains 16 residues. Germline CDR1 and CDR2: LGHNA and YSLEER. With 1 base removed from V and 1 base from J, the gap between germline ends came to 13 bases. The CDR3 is CASSQGDGPFNYGYTF. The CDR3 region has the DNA TGCGCCAGCAGCCAAGGTGACGGGCCTTTTAACTATGGCTACACCTTC.

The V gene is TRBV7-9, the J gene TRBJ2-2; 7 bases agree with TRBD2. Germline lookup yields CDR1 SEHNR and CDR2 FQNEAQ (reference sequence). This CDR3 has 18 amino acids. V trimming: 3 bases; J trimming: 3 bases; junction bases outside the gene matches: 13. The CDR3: CASSFGREGVWYTGELFF. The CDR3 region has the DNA TGTGCCAGCAGCTTTGGTAGGGAGGGCGTCTGGTACACCGGGGAGCTGTTTTTT.

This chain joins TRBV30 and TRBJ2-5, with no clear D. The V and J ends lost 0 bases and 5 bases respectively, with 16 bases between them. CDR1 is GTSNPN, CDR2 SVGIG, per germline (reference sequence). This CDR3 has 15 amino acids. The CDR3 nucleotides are TGTGCCTGGAGTGTTGGTGGATATTCTGGTGAGACCCAGTACTTC. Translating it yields CAWSVGGYSGETQYF.

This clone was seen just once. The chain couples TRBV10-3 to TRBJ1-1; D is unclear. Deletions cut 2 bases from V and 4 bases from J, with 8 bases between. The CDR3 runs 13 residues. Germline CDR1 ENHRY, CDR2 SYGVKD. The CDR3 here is CAISEGGGTEAFF. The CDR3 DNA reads TGTGCCATCAGTGAGGGCGGAGGCACTGAAGCTTTCTTT.

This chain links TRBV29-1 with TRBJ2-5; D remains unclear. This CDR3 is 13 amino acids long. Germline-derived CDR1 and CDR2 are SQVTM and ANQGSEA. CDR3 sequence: CSVRDGLQETQYF. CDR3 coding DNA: TGCAGTGTTAGAGACGGGCTCCAAGAGACCCAGTACTTC.

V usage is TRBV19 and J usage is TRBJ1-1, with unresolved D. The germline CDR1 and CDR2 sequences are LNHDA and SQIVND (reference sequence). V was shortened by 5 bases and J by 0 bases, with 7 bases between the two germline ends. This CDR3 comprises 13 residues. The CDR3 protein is CASSYGLNTEAFF. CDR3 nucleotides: TGTGCCAGTAGTTACGGCCTGAACACTGAAGCTTTCTTT. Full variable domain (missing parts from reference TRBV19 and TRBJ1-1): DGGITQSPKYLFRKEGQNVTLSCEQNLNHDAMYWYRQDPGQGLRLIYYSQIVNDFQKGDIAEGYSVSREKKESFPLTVTSAQKNPTAFYLCASSYGLNTEAFFGQGTRLTVV.

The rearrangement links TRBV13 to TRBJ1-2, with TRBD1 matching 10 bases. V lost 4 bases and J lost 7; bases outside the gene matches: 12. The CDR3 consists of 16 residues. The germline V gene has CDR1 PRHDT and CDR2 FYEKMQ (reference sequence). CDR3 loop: CASSSNLDRGLSGYTF. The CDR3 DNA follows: TGTGCCAGCAGCTCGAACCTAGACAGGGGGCTAAGTGGCTACACCTTC.

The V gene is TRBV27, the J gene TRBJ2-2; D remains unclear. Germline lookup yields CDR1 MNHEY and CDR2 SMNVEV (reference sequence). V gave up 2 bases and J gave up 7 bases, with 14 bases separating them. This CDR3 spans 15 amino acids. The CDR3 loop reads CASSLRLGYDGELFF. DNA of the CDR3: TGTGCCAGCAGTTTACGTTTGGGATACGACGGGGAGCTGTTTTTT.

The CDR3 nucleotides read TGTGCCAGCAGCACGGTCCCGGGACTAGCGGGGGACCCAGATACGCAGTATTTT. Translating it yields CASSTVPGLAGDPDTQYF. The V call is TRBV5-6, the J call TRBJ2-3; 14 nucleotides agree with TRBD2. Germline CDR1 reads SGHDT; CDR2 reads YYEEEE. This CDR3 is built from 18 residues. Trimming cost V 4 bases and J 4 bases; bases outside gene matches: 11.